This T cell receptor (beta chain) was observed in a study of response to subunit inactivated influenza vaccine. Study-wide findings and caveats: Authors suggested seasonal influenza vaccinations each recruit few new T cells.

TCRdb recomputed calls from the RT-PCR reads with MiXCR, one row per CDR3 protein. This sample carries 150,000 or so distinct CDR3 sequences, about 11% of them seen once, and the ten largest clones take roughly 40%. On this clonotype: Antigen specificity is unknown.

The CDR3 spans 15 residues. Per germline, CDR1 SGDLS and CDR2 YYNGEE. Deletions cut 0 bases from V and 1 base from J, with 7 bases between. This chain links TRBV9 with TRBJ2-2; D uncertain. The sequence was obtained from a man between 50 and 75 years old who received an inactivated influenza vaccine. Here the sequenced sample was CD8+ T cells sorted from PBMCs, taken 23 to 25 months after vaccination. For the CDR3, the DNA is TGTGCCAGCAGCGTAGAGGCAGTGAACACCGGGGAGCTGTTTTTT. As protein: CASSVEAVNTGELFF. Looking up the rest from reference TRBV9 and TRBJ2-2 gives the full variable domain: DSGVTQTPKHLITATGQRVTLRCSPRSGDLSVYWYQQSLDQGLQFLIQYYNGEERAKGNILERFSAQQFPDLHSELNLSSLELGDSALYFCASSVEAVNTGELFFGEGSRLTVL.